Shown below are 24 T cell receptor beta chains from a single sample sequenced in a study of vaccination effects on CD4 cells after COVID-19. Expansion of antigen-specific CD4+ T cells with viral peptide pools was carried out by the ViraFEST assay before sequencing. Scientists isolated CD4+ T cells after a roughly nine-day culture period ended. The participants, recipients of two vaccine doses, got either BNT162b2 or mRNA-1273. Only in-frame clones appear in the TCRdb table, and some are missing; sequencing was by immunoSEQ multiplex PCR. This repertoire shows tens of thousands of clones, around four fifths found once; its top ten account for 0.95% to 1.5%. For these receptors, no antigen is known. Sequenced here: CD4+ T cells from PBMCs cultured with HCoV-229E spike peptides, sampled after COVID-19 vaccination. These receptors were collected from a human donor who received a COVID-19 vaccine.

CDR3 loop: CATSDSEINSYNEQFF. As DNA, the CDR3 is TGTGCCACCAGTGATTCTGAAATTAACTCCTACAATGAGCAGTTCTTC. The chain combines TRBV24-1 with TRBJ2-1; no firm D call. Trimming left V 2 bases short and J 0 bases short, with 10 bases between. Germline lookup yields CDR1 KGHDR and CDR2 SFDVKD. The CDR3 length is 16 residues.

V usage is TRBV3-1 (or the pseudogene TRBV3-2) and J usage is TRBJ2-7; D not resolved. The CDR3 has 16 residues. The V and J ends lost 1 base and 0 bases respectively, with 13 bases between them. Germline V gene lookup returns CDR1 LGHDT and CDR2 YNNKEL (reference sequence). The CDR3 DNA is TGTGCCAGCAGCCAAGTCAGAGGAACAAGCTCCTACGAGCAGTACGTC. Its translation is CASSQVRGTSSYEQYV.

This clone was detected once. The rearrangement links TRBV5-1 to TRBJ2-5; a weak D match, TRBD2 (6 bases). V was clipped by 0 bases and J by 2 bases, with 20 bases between them. Germline V CDR1 and CDR2: SGHRS, YFSETQ. The CDR3 runs 18 residues. CDR3 sequence (DNA): TGCGCCAGCAGCTTGGGTCCCCTTGCGGGGACCACTCAAGAGACCCAGTACTTC. The encoded protein is CASSLGPLAGTTQETQYF.

The chain joins TRBV28 to TRBJ1-1; D is unresolved. The CDR3 has 13 amino acids. V gave up 7 bases and J gave up 0 bases, with 9 bases separating them. The germline V gene encodes CDR1 MDHEN and CDR2 SYDVKM. The CDR3 loop reads CASKLRVNTEAFF. The CDR3 bases are TGTGCCAGCAAACTCCGAGTGAACACTGAAGCTTTCTTT.

V and J are TRBV7-9 and TRBJ2-1; 8 nucleotides agree with TRBD2. This CDR3 has 16 residues. The germline V gene has CDR1 SEHNR and CDR2 FQNEAQ (reference sequence). The junction had 11 bases not matched to a gene; V was cut back by 3 bases and J by 7 bases. Written as DNA, the CDR3 is TGTGCCAGCAGCTTGGCCGGCGGGGGGAGGAGAAATGAGCAGTTCTTC. The encoded protein is CASSLAGGGRRNEQFF.

V is TRBV20-1 and J is TRBJ1-3; the match to TRBD1 covers 7 bases. V gave up 3 bases and J gave up 1 base; unmatched junction bases: 6. This CDR3 contains 15 residues. Germline values: CDR1 DFQATT, CDR2 SNEGSKA (reference sequence). This CDR3 reads CSASPDRASGNTIYF. The CDR3 DNA reads TGCAGTGCTAGTCCCGACAGGGCTTCTGGAAACACCATATATTTT.

The rearrangement uses TRBV7-2 and TRBJ1-4; D might be TRBD1 (5 bases). CDR1 is SGHTA and CDR2 is FQGNSA in the germline V gene. The CDR3 is made up of 15 amino acids. V gave up 7 bases and J gave up 6 bases, with 18 bases separating them. CDR3 in amino acids: CASNPGGTGDEKLFF. The CDR3 nucleotides are TGTGCCAGCAACCCGGGAGGGACGGGGGATGAAAAACTGTTTTTT. Based on the CDR3 plus reference TRBV7-2 and TRBJ1-4, the full variable domain is GAGVSQSPSNKVTEKGKDVELRCDPISGHTALYWYRQSLGQGLEFLIYFQGNSAPDKSGLPSDRFSAERTGGSVSTLTIQRTQQEDSAVYLCASNPGGTGDEKLFFGSGTQLSVL.

This chain joins TRBV19 and TRBJ2-1; 12 positions match TRBD2. Trimming at V came to 4 bases and at J to 6 bases, leaving 10 bases not matched to a gene. This CDR3 comprises 17 residues. CDR1 and CDR2 (germline): LNHDA, SQIVND (reference sequence). DNA of the CDR3: TGTGCCAGTAGTACTCTCGAACTAGCGGGGGGCCGCAATGAGCAGTTCTTC. Its translation is CASSTLELAGGRNEQFF.

This clone was counted only a few times. The V call is TRBV18, the J call TRBJ1-6, with 7 bases identical to TRBD1. The CDR3 sequence is 14 residues long. Germline loops: CDR1 KGHSH, CDR2 LQKENI. Trimming cost V 5 bases and J 7 bases; bases outside gene matches: 5. The CDR3 coding sequence is TGTGCCAGCTCAGGACAGGAGAAGAATTCACCCCTCCACTTT. This sequence encodes CASSGQEKNSPLHF. The full variable domain, with the rest looked up from reference TRBV18 and TRBJ1-6, is NAGVMQNPRHLVRRRGQEARLRCSPMKGHSHVYWYRQLPEEGLKFMVYLQKENIIDESGMPKERFSAEFPKEGPSILRIQQVVRGDSAAYFCASSGQEKNSPLHFGNGTRLTVT.

This clone has a handful of counts. The chain links TRBV2 to TRBJ1-4; TRBD1 matches at 9 bases. Germline V gives CDR1 SNHLY, CDR2 FYNNEI. V shed 8 bases, J shed 5 bases, and the junction held 9 bases outside the gene matches. The CDR3 is made up of 15 amino acids. The CDR3 spells CASGPGGQGNEKLFF. The CDR3 DNA follows: TGTGCCAGCGGACCGGGGGGACAGGGAAATGAAAAACTGTTTTTT.

The chain uses TRBV19 and TRBJ1-1; D is possibly TRBD1 (6 bases). The germline V gene encodes CDR1 LNHDA and CDR2 SQIVND (reference sequence). V dropped 5 bases and J dropped 5 bases, with 21 bases sitting between them. The CDR3 covers 16 residues. This chain's CDR3 is CASSPLLWGARTEAFF. CDR3 in DNA: TGTGCCAGTAGTCCTCTACTTTGGGGGGCGCGGACTGAAGCTTTCTTT.

This clone was seen a single time. In DNA form, the CDR3 reads TGTGCCAGCAGCCAAGTCGGGGGCCTCTCCTACGAGCAGTACGTC. Translating gives CASSQVGGLSYEQYV. The gene calls are TRBV14 and TRBJ2-7; D may match TRBD1 or TRBD2 (6 bases each). CDR3 length: 15 amino acids. Trimming removed 1 base at V and 0 bases at J, with 10 bases between. Germline V gene lookup returns CDR1 SGHDN and CDR2 FVKESK.

The chain combines TRBV29-1 with TRBJ2-5, with D possibly TRBD1 on 6 matching bases. The CDR3 runs to 13 residues. V lost 7 bases, J lost 5 bases, and 17 bases lay in between. Germline CDR1 and CDR2: SQVTM and ANQGSEA. CDR3 in amino acids: CSADPSRGETQYF. The CDR3, as DNA: TGCAGCGCTGACCCGTCCAGGGGTGAGACCCAGTACTTC.

This clone turned up a few times. This rearrangement joins TRBV20-1 to TRBJ1-2; weak D call: TRBD1 (5 bases). Germline assignment: CDR1 DFQATT and CDR2 SNEGSKA (reference sequence). The CDR3 length is 10 residues. The DNA for the CDR3 is TGCGGGACTTTTAACTATGGCTACACCTTC. This codes for CGTFNYGYTF.

This clone was found a few times. The genes are TRBV5-1 and TRBJ1-1; D not certain. Trimming shortened V by 0 bases and J by 0 bases, and 6 bases separated the two germline ends. Germline values: CDR1 SGHRS, CDR2 YFSETQ. The CDR3 runs 14 residues. The CDR3 nucleotides are TGCGCCAGCAGCTTGGACAGAATGAACACTGAAGCTTTCTTT. Translated, it gives CASSLDRMNTEAFF.

The chain recombines TRBV18 with TRBJ2-4; no clear D. The CDR3 consists of 17 residues. Germline-derived CDR1 and CDR2 are KGHSH and LQKENI. Trimming pared 0 bases from V and 0 bases from J, leaving 12 bases between. The CDR3, as DNA: TGTGCCAGCTCACCACCAGAGTGGATGGGAGCCAAAAACATTCAGTACTTC. It codes for CASSPPEWMGAKNIQYF.

The chain has TRBV4-2 and TRBJ1-2; D unclear. CDR1 and CDR2 (germline): LGHNA, YNFKEQ. This CDR3 spans 13 amino acids. The germline V and J ends were trimmed by 3 bases and 2 bases, with 7 bases remaining between them. Here the CDR3 DNA reads TGTGCCAGCAGCCACGGGCTCAACTATGGCTACACCTTC. It yields the protein CASSHGLNYGYTF.

The chain combines TRBV5-1 with TRBJ2-5, with D perhaps matching TRBD1 (6 bases). Germline loops: CDR1 SGHRS, CDR2 YFSETQ. The CDR3 is 14 residues long. V was clipped by 4 bases and J by 2 bases, with 12 bases between them. This CDR3 is CASSRAQGQETQYF. CDR3 nucleotide sequence: TGCGCCAGCAGCCGGGCGCAGGGGCAAGAGACCCAGTACTTC.

The chain is built from TRBV18 and TRBJ2-3; 7 nucleotides agree with TRBD1. Germline V CDR1 and CDR2: KGHSH, LQKENI. CDR3 length: 19 amino acids. V shed 5 bases and J 1 base; nucleotides not matched to a gene: 18. The CDR3 is CASSSLKTGKESRTDTQYF. In nucleotides, the CDR3 is TGTGCCAGCTCATCGTTAAAGACAGGGAAGGAGTCCCGCACAGATACGCAGTATTTT.

This chain uses TRBV2 with TRBJ2-2; TRBD2 agrees at 11 bases. The trim removed 3 bases at V and 0 bases at J, leaving 3 bases unmatched. Germline V gene data show CDR1 as SNHLY and CDR2 as FYNNEI. The CDR3 covers 17 residues. This CDR3 is CASSEVAGGPNTGELFF. In DNA form, the CDR3 reads TGTGCCAGCAGTGAGGTAGCGGGGGGGCCGAACACCGGGGAGCTGTTTTTT. Filled out from reference TRBV2 and TRBJ2-2, the complete variable domain reads EPEVTQTPSHQVTQMGQEVILRCVPISNHLYFYWYRQILGQKVEFLVSFYNNEISEKSEIFDDQFSVERPDGSNFTLKIRSTKLEDSAMYFCASSEVAGGPNTGELFFGEGSRLTVL.

The chain couples TRBV5-1 to TRBJ2-5, with 14 bases matching TRBD2. The CDR3 sequence is 19 residues long. In germline, CDR1 is SGHRS, CDR2 YFSETQ. Trimming at V came to 1 base and at J to 4 bases, leaving 12 bases not matched to a gene. The CDR3 DNA sequence: TGCGCCAGCAGCTTGTACTCCGGACTAGCGGGGGGCAGGGGAGAGACCCAGTACTTC. Translating it yields CASSLYSGLAGGRGETQYF. The full variable domain, rest sourced from reference TRBV5-1 and TRBJ2-5, is KAGVTQTPRYLIKTRGQQVTLSCSPISGHRSVSWYQQTPGQGLQFLFEYFSETQRNKGNFPGRFSGRQFSNSRSEMNVSTLELGDSALYLCASSLYSGLAGGRGETQYFGPGTRLLVL.

The chain recombines TRBV7-9 with TRBJ2-2; D ambiguous. V was trimmed by 1 base and J by 7 bases, leaving 16 bases between them. Germline V gene data show CDR1 as SEHNR and CDR2 as FQNEAQ (reference sequence). The CDR3 contains 16 residues. The CDR3: CASSLVGSENGGELFF. CDR3 DNA: TGTGCCAGCAGCTTAGTGGGGTCAGAAAACGGCGGGGAGCTGTTTTTT.

This clone was found once. The chain couples TRBV24-1 to TRBJ2-7; TRBD1 matches 9 bases. The V gene's germline CDR1 is KGHDR and CDR2 SFDVKD. V lost 8 bases, J lost 0 bases, and 7 bases stayed unmatched. The CDR3 totals 15 residues. The CDR3 DNA follows: TGTGCCACCACCCCAGGACAGGGGAGCTCCTACGAGCAGTACGTC. Translated, it gives CATTPGQGSSYEQYV.

The chain recombines TRBV18 with TRBJ1-2; no definite D call. Deletions cut 10 bases from V and 0 bases from J, with 18 bases between. CDR3 size: 15 residues. Germline V CDR1 and CDR2: KGHSH, LQKENI. The CDR3 spells CATQTGREANYGYTF. The CDR3 nucleotides read TGTGCCACCCAGACCGGACGGGAAGCTAACTATGGCTACACCTTC.